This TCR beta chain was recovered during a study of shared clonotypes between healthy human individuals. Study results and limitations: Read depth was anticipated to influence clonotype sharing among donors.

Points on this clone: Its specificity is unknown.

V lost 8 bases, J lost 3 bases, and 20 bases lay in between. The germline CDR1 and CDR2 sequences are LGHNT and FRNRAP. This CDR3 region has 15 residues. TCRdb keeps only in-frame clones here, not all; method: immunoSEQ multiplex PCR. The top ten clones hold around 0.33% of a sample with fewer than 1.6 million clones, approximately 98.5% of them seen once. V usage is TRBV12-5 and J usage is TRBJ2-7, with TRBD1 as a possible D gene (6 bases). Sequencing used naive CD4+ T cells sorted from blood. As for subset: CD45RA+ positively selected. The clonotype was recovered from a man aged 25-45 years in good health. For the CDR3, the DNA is TGTGCTAGTCGGCTTCTCGATGACAGGAGCTACGAGCAGTACTTC. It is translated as CASRLLDDRSYEQYF.